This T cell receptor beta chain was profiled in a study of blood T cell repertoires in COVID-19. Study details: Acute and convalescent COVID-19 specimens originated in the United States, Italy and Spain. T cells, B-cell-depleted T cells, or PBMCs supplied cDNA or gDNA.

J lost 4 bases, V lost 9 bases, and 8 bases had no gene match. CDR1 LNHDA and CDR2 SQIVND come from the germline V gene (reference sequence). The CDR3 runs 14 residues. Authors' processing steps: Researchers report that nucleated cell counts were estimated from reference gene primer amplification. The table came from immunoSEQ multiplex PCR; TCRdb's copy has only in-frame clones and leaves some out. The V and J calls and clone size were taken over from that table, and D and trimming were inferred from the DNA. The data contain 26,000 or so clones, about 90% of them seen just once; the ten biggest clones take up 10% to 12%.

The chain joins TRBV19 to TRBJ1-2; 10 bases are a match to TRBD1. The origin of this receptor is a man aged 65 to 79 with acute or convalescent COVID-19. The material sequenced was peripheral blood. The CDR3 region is CASGQGDPLYGYTF. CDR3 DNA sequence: TGTGCCAGCGGACAGGGGGACCCCCTCTATGGCTACACCTTC.